This T cell receptor (beta chain) was captured by sequencing in a study of post-analysis software for immune sequencing data. Regarding the study as a whole: Normalized Chao1 diversity was significantly reduced in patients versus controls. When the samples were clustered directly with F measure, those that had been prepared in the same batch showed strong co-clustering. Compared with controls, patients had more of 4 to 6 TRBV segments, including TRBV5-6, TRBV5-1 and TRBV20-1.

TCR beta cDNA libraries had unique molecular identifiers. TCRdb ran MiXCR on the PCR reads and lists one entry per CDR3 protein. The sample yields about 770,000 distinct CDR3 sequences, just over 45% seen once. This clonotype was recorded at least ten times. Its target is not known. CDR1 MDHEN and CDR2 SYDVKM come from the germline V gene. J lost 6 bases, V lost 6 bases, and 5 bases had no gene match. CDR3 size: 12 residues. Sequencing was performed on blood. The rearrangement joins TRBV28 to TRBJ2-7; 7 bases agree with TRBD2. The source of this sequence is a girl aged 10 to 17 with multiple sclerosis. CDR3 sequence reads: CASSLGGVEQYF. CDR3 DNA sequence: TGTGCCAGCAGCTTGGGGGGGGTCGAGCAGTACTTC.